This TCR beta chain was sequenced during a study of blood T cells in healthy people across ages. The CDR3 spans 14 residues. CDR1 is SGHRS, CDR2 YFSETQ, per germline. V lost 4 bases and J lost 1, with 11 bases in between. The use of a sample-barcoded 5' primer and a J-beta primer mix characterized a second PCR of roughly 7 to 12 cycles. TCRdb processed the 5' RACE reads anew with MiXCR; each CDR3 protein has one entry. The table records roughly 680,000 distinct CDR3 sequences, approximately 50% of them present only once. This clonotype was seen a single time. The chain combines TRBV5-1 with TRBJ2-5; perhaps D is TRBD1 or TRBD2 (5 bases each). This sequence originates from a woman aged 60-75 years in good health. Input material: blood. Written as DNA, the CDR3 is TGCGCCAGCAGCGGAGTCGGGACCCAAGAGACCCAGTACTTC. This sequence encodes CASSGVGTQETQYF.